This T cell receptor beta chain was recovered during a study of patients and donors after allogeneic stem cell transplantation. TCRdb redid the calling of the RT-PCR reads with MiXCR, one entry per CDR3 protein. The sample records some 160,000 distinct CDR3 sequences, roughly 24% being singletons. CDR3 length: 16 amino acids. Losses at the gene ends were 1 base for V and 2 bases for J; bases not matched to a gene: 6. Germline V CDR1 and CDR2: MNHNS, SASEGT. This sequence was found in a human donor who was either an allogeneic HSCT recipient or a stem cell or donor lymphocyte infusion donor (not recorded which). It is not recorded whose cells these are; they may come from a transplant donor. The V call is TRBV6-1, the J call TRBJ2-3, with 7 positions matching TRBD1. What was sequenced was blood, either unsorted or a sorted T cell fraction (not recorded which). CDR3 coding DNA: TGTGCCAGCAGTGAAGACGGGACAGACCCCACAGATACGCAGTATTTT. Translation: CASSEDGTDPTDTQYF.